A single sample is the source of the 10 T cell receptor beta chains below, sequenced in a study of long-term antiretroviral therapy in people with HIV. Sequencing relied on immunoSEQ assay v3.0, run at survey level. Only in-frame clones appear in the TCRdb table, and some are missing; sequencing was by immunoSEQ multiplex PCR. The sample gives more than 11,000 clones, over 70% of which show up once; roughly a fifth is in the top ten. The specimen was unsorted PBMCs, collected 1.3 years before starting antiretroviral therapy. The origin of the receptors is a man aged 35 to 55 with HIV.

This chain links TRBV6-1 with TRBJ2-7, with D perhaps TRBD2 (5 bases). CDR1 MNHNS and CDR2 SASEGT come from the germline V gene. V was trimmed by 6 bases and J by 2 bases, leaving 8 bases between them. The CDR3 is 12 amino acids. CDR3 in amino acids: CASREDPYEQYF. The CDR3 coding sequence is TGTGCCAGCAGGGAGGACCCCTACGAGCAGTACTTC.

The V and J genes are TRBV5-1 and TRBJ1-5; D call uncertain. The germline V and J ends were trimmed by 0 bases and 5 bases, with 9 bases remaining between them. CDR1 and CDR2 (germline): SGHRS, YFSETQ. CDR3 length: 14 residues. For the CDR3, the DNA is TGCGCCAGCAGCTTGGTTCCAGTAGATCAGCCCCAGCATTTT. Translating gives CASSLVPVDQPQHF.

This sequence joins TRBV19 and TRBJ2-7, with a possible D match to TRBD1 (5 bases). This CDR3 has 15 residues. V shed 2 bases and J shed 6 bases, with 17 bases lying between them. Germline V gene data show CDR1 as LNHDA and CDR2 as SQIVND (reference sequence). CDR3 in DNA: TGTGCCAGTAGTATATCACAGGCTCAATTCAGCGAGCAGTACTTC. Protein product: CASSISQAQFSEQYF. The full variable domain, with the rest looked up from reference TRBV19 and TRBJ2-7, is DGGITQSPKYLFRKEGQNVTLSCEQNLNHDAMYWYRQDPGQGLRLIYYSQIVNDFQKGDIAEGYSVSREKKESFPLTVTSAQKNPTAFYLCASSISQAQFSEQYFGPGTRLTVT.

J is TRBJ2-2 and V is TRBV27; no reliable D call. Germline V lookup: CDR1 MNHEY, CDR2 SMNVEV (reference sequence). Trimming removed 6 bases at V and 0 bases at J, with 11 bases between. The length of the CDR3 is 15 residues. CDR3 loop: CASRSVLANTGELFF. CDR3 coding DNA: TGTGCCAGCAGAAGCGTACTGGCGAACACCGGGGAGCTGTTTTTT.

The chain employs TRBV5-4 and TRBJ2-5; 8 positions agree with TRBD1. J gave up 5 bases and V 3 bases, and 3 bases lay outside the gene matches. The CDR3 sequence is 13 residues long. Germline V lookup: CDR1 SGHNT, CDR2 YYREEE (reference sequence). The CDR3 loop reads CASSYTGGETQYF. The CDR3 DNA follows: TGTGCCAGCAGCTATACAGGGGGGGAGACCCAGTACTTC.

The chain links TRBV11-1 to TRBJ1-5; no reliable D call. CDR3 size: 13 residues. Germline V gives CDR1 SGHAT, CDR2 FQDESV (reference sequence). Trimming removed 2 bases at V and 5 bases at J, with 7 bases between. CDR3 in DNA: TGTGCCAGCAGCTTAAGGACTGATCAGCCCCAGCATTTT. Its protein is CASSLRTDQPQHF.

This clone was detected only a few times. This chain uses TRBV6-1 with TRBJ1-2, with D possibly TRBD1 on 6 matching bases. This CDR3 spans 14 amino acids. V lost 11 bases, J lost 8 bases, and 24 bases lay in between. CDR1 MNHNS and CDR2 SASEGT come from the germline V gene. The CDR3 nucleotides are TGTGCCCGACGACAGGATGGAGGGGATCGGGGCTACACCTTC. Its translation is CARRQDGGDRGYTF.

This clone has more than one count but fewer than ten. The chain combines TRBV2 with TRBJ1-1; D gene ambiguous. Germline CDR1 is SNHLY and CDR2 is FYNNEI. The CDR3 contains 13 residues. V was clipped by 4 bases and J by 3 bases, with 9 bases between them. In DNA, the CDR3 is TGTGCCAGCAGTGTTGTCCGGGACACTGAAGCTTTCTTT. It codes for CASSVVRDTEAFF.

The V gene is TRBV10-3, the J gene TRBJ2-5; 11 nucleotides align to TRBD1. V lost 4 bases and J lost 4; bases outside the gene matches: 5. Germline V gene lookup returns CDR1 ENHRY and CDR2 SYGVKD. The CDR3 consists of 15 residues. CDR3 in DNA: TGTGCCATCAGTGCCGGACAGGGGGCAGGAGAGACCCAGTACTTC. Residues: CAISAGQGAGETQYF.

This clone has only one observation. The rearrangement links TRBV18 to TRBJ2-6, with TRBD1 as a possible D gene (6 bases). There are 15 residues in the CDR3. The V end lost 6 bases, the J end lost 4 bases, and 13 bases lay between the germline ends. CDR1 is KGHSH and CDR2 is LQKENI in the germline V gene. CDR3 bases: TGTGCCAGCTCCCCTGACAGGTCCGGGGCCAACGTCCTGACTTTC. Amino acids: CASSPDRSGANVLTF.